This T cell receptor beta chain was found in a study of identical twins. TCRdb re-called the 5' RACE reads with MiXCR, one entry per CDR3 protein. The profile shows about 920,000 distinct CDR3 sequences, 9% to 15% of them singletons. This clonotype was found a few times. The CDR3 spans 16 residues. Germline V gene lookup returns CDR1 MNHEY and CDR2 SVGAGI. The V and J ends lost 2 bases and 2 bases, in that order; junction bases with no gene match: 3. The same sample was also studied in work on yellow fever vaccine responses in identical twins.

The specimen sequenced was PBMCs. The clonotype originates from a woman under 30 in good health. This chain joins TRBV6-5 and TRBJ2-1; 10 bases are shared with TRBD2. In DNA, the CDR3 is TGTGCCAGCAGTTACGTGAGCGGGAGGGCCTACAATGAGCAGTTCTTC. It encodes CASSYVSGRAYNEQFF.